A single T cell receptor beta chain is shown here with its context. Its antigen is undetermined. Using constant-segment primers, 5'RACE produced TCR alpha and TCR beta cDNA libraries carrying sample barcodes and UMIs. TCRdb re-analysed the 5' RACE reads in MiXCR, keeping a single row per CDR3 protein. Here the sample spans 160,000 or so distinct CDR3 sequences, roughly 31% being singletons. The data were taken from a study of T-cell memory formation after mild COVID-19. The CDR3 consists of 13 residues. V was pared by 6 bases and J by 3 bases, with 5 bases of the junction left unmatched. Study-wide results and limits: A subset of responding clones appeared in pre-infection memory, suggesting cross-reactive memory joined.

The gene calls are TRBV12-3 or TRBV12-4 and TRBJ2-7; 7 bases fit TRBD1. This receptor was taken from an adult woman who had mild COVID-19 (a few samples of this study predate the infection). Cell type and time point are not known. Sequencing input: PBMCs or a T cell subset sorted from them (not recorded which). CDR3 coding DNA: TGTGCCAGCAGCTACAACAGGGGCTACGAGCAGTACTTC. This codes for CASSYNRGYEQYF.